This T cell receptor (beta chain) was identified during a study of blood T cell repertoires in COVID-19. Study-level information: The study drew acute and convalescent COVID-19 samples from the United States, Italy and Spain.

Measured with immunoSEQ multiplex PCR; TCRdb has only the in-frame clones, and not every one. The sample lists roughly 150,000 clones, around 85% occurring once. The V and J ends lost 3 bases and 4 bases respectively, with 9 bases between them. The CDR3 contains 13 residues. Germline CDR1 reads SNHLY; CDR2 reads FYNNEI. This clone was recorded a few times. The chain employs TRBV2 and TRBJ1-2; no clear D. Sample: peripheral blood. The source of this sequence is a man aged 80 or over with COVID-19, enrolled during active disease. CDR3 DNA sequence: TGTGCCAGCAGTGAGGAGATAGGCTATGGCTACACCTTC. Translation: CASSEEIGYGYTF. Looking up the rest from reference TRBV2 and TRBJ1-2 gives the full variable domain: EPEVTQTPSHQVTQMGQEVILRCVPISNHLYFYWYRQILGQKVEFLVSFYNNEISEKSEIFDDQFSVERPDGSNFTLKIRSTKLEDSAMYFCASSEEIGYGYTFGSGTRLTVV.